Below, one TCR beta chain is given with its context. This sample stems from a study of blood T cell repertoires in COVID-19. Clones were read by immunoSEQ multiplex PCR, and TCRdb kept only the in-frame ones, dropping some. The table shows approximately 300,000 clones, with about 85% occurring only once. Sequenced: peripheral blood. This receptor was identified in a human donor with COVID-19, enrolled during active disease. The donor label of this sample is uncertain.

CDR3 loop: CASRVTTGTYGYTF. The CDR3 coding sequence is TGTGCCAGTAGGGTTACGACAGGTACCTATGGCTACACCTTC. The rearrangement joins TRBV19 to TRBJ1-2; tentative D call: TRBD1 (6 bases). V shed 6 bases and J shed 4 bases, with 15 bases lying between them. Germline CDR1 and CDR2: LNHDA and SQIVND (reference sequence). CDR3 length: 14 amino acids.